This T cell receptor (beta chain) was identified during a study of graft-versus-host responses after intestinal transplantation (dated by TCRdb to the early 2020s). Context from the whole study: Multivisceral, liver-intestinal, or isolated intestinal transplants were received by the recipients. Anti-thymocyte globulin induction was given to all recipients, followed by maintenance tacrolimus and steroids for approximately three years. After intestinal transplantation, graft-versus-host and host-versus-graft alloreactive T cell clones were followed in the graft, circulation and bone marrow using bulk TCR-beta CDR3 sequencing. Alloreactive clones were identified by sequencing pre-transplant mixed lymphocyte reaction products and comparing these products with unstimulated pre-transplant donor and recipient T cells. A cohort of about 26 intestinal transplant recipients, including one retransplant, was enrolled, and a few patients lacking pretransplant specimens were excluded. Donor T cell macrochimerism was defined as a peak of at least 4% donor T cells among recipient peripheral blood mononuclear cells. Rather than going through the commercial service, samples from three later patients were sequenced in-house on an Illumina MiSeq and processed with MiXCR. What the study reported, not specific to this receptor: GvH clones were detected in recipient bone marrow, and some of these GvH clones were observed earlier in ileal mucosa or blood, consistent with an intestinal mucosal origin. Early after transplant, peak levels of circulating GvH clones were found to be associated with declines in HvG clones. The conclusions were limited by the relatively low number and heterogeneity of the intestinal transplant patients. High GvH to HvG T cell clonal ratios were observed in the allografts of patients with donor T cell macrochimerism.

This clone was detected only a few times. Its antigen target is currently unknown. The input lacks base qualities; no much larger clone sits a single base away. Library preparation employed the immunoSEQ multiplex PCR assay. For most patients, genomic DNA was isolated with the Qiagen DNeasy Blood and Tissue Kit and sent frozen to Adaptive Biotechnologies for TCR sequencing. High-throughput TCR-beta CDR3 sequencing of genomic DNA from most patients was performed by Adaptive Biotechnologies. Under the source paper's analysis protocol: TCR sequencing data were retrieved from Adaptive's ImmunoSEQ software for around 20 patients, whereas three other patients were processed with MiXCR and VDJtools. To correct CD4 versus CD8 sorting errors, any sequence found in both subsets at a frequency ratio below 5:1 was removed. CDR3 nucleotide sequences shared between donor and recipient were removed because their origin could not be assigned. At least 2-fold expansion over unstimulated cells and a minimum CFSE-low frequency of 0.002% (template counts) or 0.001% (read counts) were required for clones to be classified as alloreactive. Mappable clones were those detected in sequenced pre-transplant spleen, lymph node, or MLR CFSE-low populations of the donor or recipient. Cumulative frequency of alloreactive clones was calculated as a percentage of all sequences weighted by copy number. The table was pulled from immuneACCESS by TCRdb, which kept in-frame rearrangements only. Such tables lose some clones; where checked, under half of the loss comes from unresolved V genes, and the rest has no known cause. V, J and clone size were drawn from that table, and D and trimming were deduced from the DNA. The table for this sample lists about 100,000 clones; over 75% of them were counted only once. The biggest ten clones account for over 0.8% of the sample.

Measured from the cysteine to the phenylalanine, the CDR3 is 12 residues long. Only the CDR3 part of the read is kept: 36 bases, read in frame from the first base. Relative to germline, V is missing 11 bases and J is missing 5 bases, with 4 bases of the junction outside any gene match. Based on the germline V gene (reference sequence), the CDR1 and CDR2 sequences are SEHNR and FQNEAQ. The time point label, read with the paper, signifies: cells obtained before transplantation from donor or recipient. CD3+CD4+ and CD3+CD8+ populations were FACS-sorted from unstimulated pre-transplant donor and recipient cells taken from spleen or lymph nodes.

Source: unstimulated CD4+ T cells sorted from spleen or lymph node cells, taken before intestinal transplant. The rearrangement joined TRBV7-9 to TRBJ2-1; 9 bases in between match TRBD2. The clonotype was recovered from a human donor who received an intestinal transplant. This receptor has the CDR3 CAGSSGDNEQFF. The DNA reads as follows: TGTGCCGGTTCTAGCGGGGACAATGAGCAGTTCTTC.